The 31 T cell receptor beta chains presented below share a single source sample, sequenced in a study of CD8+CD57+ T cells in acquired aplastic anemia. Investigators profiled TCR beta VDJ and CDR3 from genomic DNA template. A single record per CDR3 protein comes from TCRdb applying MiXCR to the reads. The sample contains just over 400,000 distinct CDR3 sequences, roughly 68% of which appear only once. The specimen sequenced was sorted CD4+, CD8+, or CD8+CD57+ T cells (not recorded which) from PBMCs. Every receptor here comes from a human donor in good health, serving as a control.

The chain uses TRBV6-1 and TRBJ1-1; no firm D call. CDR3 length: 13 residues. Germline loops: CDR1 MNHNS, CDR2 SASEGT. V dropped 1 base and J dropped 2 bases, with 5 bases sitting between them. DNA for the CDR3: TGTGCCAGCAGTGAAGTTATAAACACTGAAGCTTTCTTT. Translated: CASSEVINTEAFF.

The genes are TRBV27 and TRBJ2-7; D possibly corresponds to TRBD1 (6 bases). The J call could be wrong; TRBJ2-1 is a better fit for the DNA end. This CDR3 region has 13 residues. Germline V lookup: CDR1 MNHEY, CDR2 SMNVEV (reference sequence). CDR3 sequence (DNA): TGTGCCAGCAGTTTACTTGGACAGAATGAGCAGTTCTTC. Translation: CASSLLGQNEQFF.

With regard to this clonotype: A junction end diverges from the germline sequence, so it may reflect a read error. The CDR3 region is CASSTTRFNQPQHF. The CDR3 bases are TGTGCCAGTAGTACAACACGATTCAACCAGCCCCAGCACTTT. The chain recombines TRBV19 with TRBJ1-5; D unclear. CDR1 is LNHDA, CDR2 SQIVND, per germline (reference sequence). The CDR3 sequence is 14 residues long.

The rearrangement uses TRBV7-2 and TRBJ2-6, with D perhaps matching TRBD2 (6 bases). Germline V gives CDR1 SGHTA, CDR2 FQGNSA. Trimming pared 6 bases from V and 19 bases from J, leaving 28 bases between. This CDR3 region has 15 residues. As DNA, the CDR3 is TGTGCCAGCAGGGGGGGTGGTCCCAATGAGCAGTTCTTCACTTTC. It is translated as CASRGGGPNEQFFTF.

The gene calls are TRBV19 and TRBJ2-1, with TRBD1 matching over 9 bases. Germline assignment: CDR1 LNHDA and CDR2 SQIVND (reference sequence). CDR3 length: 14 residues. Trimming removed 9 bases from V and 10 bases from J; junction bases left unmatched: 13. CDR3 in amino acids: CASSPGQGPTEQFF. DNA of the CDR3: TGTGCCAGCAGCCCGGGACAGGGCCCTACGGAGCAGTTCTTC.

The chain has TRBV9 and TRBJ2-5, with 8 bases lining up with TRBD2. Germline values: CDR1 SGDLS, CDR2 YYNGEE. The CDR3 consists of 14 residues. Trimming took 4 bases from V and 9 from J; bases not matched to a gene: 11. CDR3 region: CASSTYTGGGPQYF. In DNA, the CDR3 is TGTGCCAGCAGCACGTACACGGGAGGGGGGCCCCAGTACTTC.

The chain uses TRBV7-8 and TRBJ2-5; D unclear. The ends were cut back, 3 bases at V and 5 bases at J, with 19 bases in the middle. The germline V gene encodes CDR1 SGHVS and CDR2 FQNEAQ. The CDR3 is 16 residues long. The CDR3 here is CASSLETSQATETQYF. CDR3 coding DNA: TGTGCCAGCAGCTTGGAAACAAGTCAGGCCACCGAGACCCAGTACTTC.

The chain has TRBV6-2 or TRBV6-3 and TRBJ1-2, with no clear D. The length of the CDR3 is 12 residues. CDR1 is MNHEY, CDR2 SVGEGT, per germline. The CDR3, as DNA: TGTGACCGCAGTAGTCATGGTTATGGCTACACCTTC. Its protein is CDRSSHGYGYTF.

Note on this clonotype: The germline gene is not matched at one end of the junction; a read error may be the cause. V and J are TRBV7-2 and TRBJ2-7, with TRBD2 matching 7 bases. The CDR3 has 15 residues. The germline CDR1 and CDR2 sequences are SGHTA and FQGNSA. CDR3 sequence (DNA): TGTGCCAGCAGCTCCGAGGGAGGGGATCAGCACCAGCATTACTTC. Amino acid sequence: CASSSEGGDQHQHYF. The complete variable domain, with remaining parts taken from reference TRBV7-2 and TRBJ2-7, reads GAGVSQSPSNKVTEKGKDVELRCDPISGHTALYWYRQSLGQGLEFLIYFQGNSAPDKSGLPSDRFSAERTGGSVSTLTIQRTQQEDSAVYLCASSSEGGDQHQHYFGPGTRLTVT.

This rearrangement joins TRBV2 to TRBJ2-7; D is perhaps TRBD2 (5 bases). The length of the CDR3 is 13 residues. V shed 6 bases and J shed 9 bases, with 18 bases lying between them. Germline CDR1 SNHLY, CDR2 FYNNEI. The CDR3 nucleotides are TGTGCCAGCAGCATTACAGTAGGTGCGGGGCAGTACTTC. It translates to CASSITVGAGQYF.

As for this clonotype: Germline is not matched at one junction end, which may reflect a read error. The V call is TRBV2, the J call TRBJ1-5; D gene ambiguous. This CDR3 spans 15 amino acids. Germline CDR1 is SNHLY and CDR2 is FYNNEI. Written as DNA, the CDR3 is TGTGCCAGAAGGTCAGCGACCGGCCATAGCCAGCCCCATCATTTT. Translating gives CARRSATGHSQPHHF.

The CDR3 DNA reads TGTGCCAGTAGAGACAGCGGTAGTCGCACTGAAGCTTTCTTT. Translated, it gives CASRDSGSRTEAFF. The chain employs TRBV19 and TRBJ1-1, with a tentative D call TRBD1 (5 bases). Trimming removed 6 bases from V and 4 bases from J, with 15 bases in between. Germline V gene lookup returns CDR1 LNHDA and CDR2 SQIVND (reference sequence). The CDR3 consists of 14 residues. The full variable domain, rest sourced from reference TRBV19 and TRBJ1-1, is DGGITQSPKYLFRKEGQNVTLSCEQNLNHDAMYWYRQDPGQGLRLIYYSQIVNDFQKGDIAEGYSVSREKKESFPLTVTSAQKNPTAFYLCASRDSGSRTEAFFGQGTRLTVV.

Note on this clonotype: The junction shows a germline mismatch at one end, possibly a read error. CDR3 protein: CASSLPGLKRFLQHF. CDR3 in DNA: TGTGCCAGCAGCTTACCCGGCCTCAAGCGGTTCTTGCAGCACTTC. V usage is TRBV7-2 and J usage is TRBJ2-7; weak D call: TRBD2 (5 bases). CDR1 SGHTA and CDR2 FQGNSA come from the germline V gene. CDR3 size: 15 residues.

This rearrangement joins TRBV7-9 to TRBJ2-3, with 13 bases that match TRBD2. This CDR3 is built from 15 residues. Trimming removed 5 bases from V and 5 bases from J; junction bases left unmatched: 4. Germline CDR1 SEHNR, CDR2 FQNEAQ (reference sequence). DNA for the CDR3: TGTGCCAGCAGCGCGACTAGCGGGAGGAAAGATACGCAGTATTTT. The encoded protein is CASSATSGRKDTQYF.

In DNA, the CDR3 is TGTGCCAGCAGCTCGGACGGTGCATATGGCTACACCTTC. It is translated as CASSSDGAYGYTF. The genes are TRBV7-2 and TRBJ1-2, with D unresolved. The length of the CDR3 is 13 residues. Germline CDR1 is SGHTA and CDR2 is FQGNSA. V was trimmed by 4 bases and J by 5 bases, leaving 11 bases between them.

The count of this clonotype is one. The chain joins TRBV19 to TRBJ2-3; D is unclear. Trimming left V 9 bases short and J 1 base short, with 14 bases between. Germline CDR1 LNHDA, CDR2 SQIVND (reference sequence). This CDR3 spans 14 amino acids. The CDR3: CASSSATGTDTQYF. DNA of the CDR3: TGTGCCAGCAGCTCCGCGACGGGCACAGATACGCAGTATTTT. The variable domain in full, completed from reference TRBV19 and TRBJ2-3, reads DGGITQSPKYLFRKEGQNVTLSCEQNLNHDAMYWYRQDPGQGLRLIYYSQIVNDFQKGDIAEGYSVSREKKESFPLTVTSAQKNPTAFYLCASSSATGTDTQYFGPGTRLTVL.

This chain links TRBV5-6 with TRBJ2-3, with D uncertain. CDR3 length: 15 residues. The V gene lost 7 bases and the J gene lost 2 bases, with 17 bases spanning the gap. Germline V CDR1 and CDR2: SGHDT, YYEEEE. CDR3 protein: CASVTAIGYTDTQYF. The CDR3 bases are TGTGCCAGCGTCACCGCTATCGGATACACAGATACGCAGTATTTT.

This clonotype appeared many times. The rearrangement uses TRBV2 and TRBJ1-5; 9 nucleotides line up with TRBD1. CDR3 length equals 14 residues. V lost 4 bases and J lost 7; bases outside the gene matches: 5. Germline V CDR1 and CDR2: SNHLY, FYNNEI. As DNA, the CDR3 is TGTGCCAGCAGTGGGACAGGGGTAGGGCAGCCCCAGCATTTT. Protein: CASSGTGVGQPQHF. The full variable domain, its missing parts supplied by reference TRBV2 and TRBJ1-5, is EPEVTQTPSHQVTQMGQEVILRCVPISNHLYFYWYRQILGQKVEFLVSFYNNEISEKSEIFDDQFSVERPDGSNFTLKIRSTKLEDSAMYFCASSGTGVGQPQHFGDGTRLSIL.

Comments on this clonotype: At one end, the junction sequence differs from germline, possibly due to a read error. This chain links TRBV25-1 with TRBJ2-5, with TRBD2 as a possible D gene (5 bases). This CDR3 comprises 15 residues. The V gene's germline CDR1 is MGHDK and CDR2 SYGVNS. The CDR3 DNA reads TGTGCCAGCAGTGAGTGGGCAGGAGAGGGAAAGACCCAGCACTTC. Its translation is CASSEWAGEGKTQHF.

The genes are TRBV9 and TRBJ2-7, with 7 nucleotides matching TRBD2. The CDR3 spans 13 residues. The germline CDR1 and CDR2 sequences are SGDLS and YYNGEE. V lost 7 bases to trimming and J lost 11 bases; unmatched junction nucleotides: 15. The DNA for the CDR3 is TGTGCCAGCGCCAGGGAGGGGCAGGACACGAAGTACTTC. Encoded protein: CASAREGQDTKYF.

On this clonotype: Relative to the germline gene, one junction end is altered; a read error may explain this. This chain connects TRBV11-1 to TRBJ1-4; D ambiguous. Germline loops: CDR1 SGHAT, CDR2 FQDESV (reference sequence). This CDR3 has 14 residues. The CDR3 DNA follows: TGTGCCAGCAGCCCCGAACGAACTCATGAAAAACTGTTTTTT. This codes for CASSPERTHEKLFF. Using reference TRBV11-1 and TRBJ1-4 for the parts outside the CDR3, the full variable domain is EAEVAQSPRYKITEKSQAVAFWCDPISGHATLYWYRQILGQGPELLVQFQDESVVDDSQLPKDRFSAERLKGVDSTLKIQPAELGDSAMYLCASSPERTHEKLFFGSGTQLSVL.

This chain links TRBV20-1 with TRBJ2-7; D is ambiguous. V was cut by 5 bases and J by 2 bases, with 19 bases left in between. Looked up from germline, CDR1 is DFQATT and CDR2 is SNEGSKA (reference sequence). This CDR3 contains 15 residues. The CDR3: CSALAPSDTTYEQYF. The CDR3, as DNA: TGCAGTGCTTTAGCTCCGAGCGACACGACCTACGAGCAGTACTTC.

This clonotype was seen more than once but under ten times. J is TRBJ2-5 and V is TRBV15; D gene ambiguous. V was cut by 3 bases and J by 8 bases, with 7 bases left in between. The germline CDR1 and CDR2 sequences are LNHNV and YYDKDF (reference sequence). CDR3 length: 11 amino acids. CDR3 DNA: TGTGCCACCAGCAGCGGTCGAACCCAGTACTTC. Its protein is CATSSGRTQYF.

The CDR3 DNA sequence: TGTGCCAGCAGTTCGGGGCCGAACTACAATGAGCAGTTCTTC. This encodes CASSSGPNYNEQFF. J is TRBJ2-1 and V is TRBV12-3 or TRBV12-4; tentatively, D is TRBD1 or TRBD2 (5 bases each). Trimming took off 4 bases at V and 3 bases at J, with 10 bases between the two ends. This CDR3 spans 14 amino acids.

This clonotype appeared a few times. The chain is built from TRBV29-1 and TRBJ2-3; 10 nucleotides line up with TRBD2. V was clipped by 8 bases and J by 3 bases; unmatched bases: 8. CDR3 length: 14 amino acids. CDR1 is SQVTM and CDR2 is ANQGSEA in the germline V gene. The CDR3 DNA is TGCAGCCTCCGAGCGGGAGGGAGTACAGATACGCAGTATTTT. Translation: CSLRAGGSTDTQYF.

Turning to this clonotype: No conserved phenylalanine or tryptophan is present at the end of the CDR3, so a read error is the likely explanation. The V gene is TRBV7-2, the J gene TRBJ2-1; D ambiguous. The J call may be in error: the DNA end matches TRBJ2-5 better. Germline loops: CDR1 SGHTA, CDR2 FQGNSA. The CDR3 has 13 amino acids. This chain's CDR3 is CASSLAQRGTQYL. The CDR3 nucleotides are TGTGCCAGCAGTCTTGCACAGCGCGGGACCCAGTACCTC.

V gene TRBV7-6 combines with J gene TRBJ1-1, with D uncertain. In germline, CDR1 is SGHVS, CDR2 FNYEAQ. The length of the CDR3 is 15 residues. Trimming left V 5 bases short and J 10 bases short, with 23 bases between. The chain's CDR3 is CASSPGSPTRATAFF. The DNA for the CDR3 is TGTGCCAGCAGCCCCGGATCCCCGACAAGGGCTACAGCTTTCTTT.

The J gene is TRBJ2-2, the V gene TRBV9; 7 bases fit TRBD2. From germline, CDR1 is SGDLS and CDR2 YYNGEE. The ends lost 0 bases at V and 4 bases at J; junction bases unmatched: 3. The length of the CDR3 is 15 residues. The CDR3 sequence is CASSVGEGVTGELFF. The CDR3 bases are TGTGCCAGCAGCGTAGGGGAGGGAGTCACCGGGGAGCTGTTTTTT.

This clonotype was detected ten times or more. This chain connects TRBV7-2 to TRBJ2-1, with 9 bases fitting TRBD2. Trimming cost V 3 bases and J 8 bases; bases outside gene matches: 8. Germline CDR1 and CDR2: SGHTA and FQGNSA. This CDR3 is 15 amino acids long. The CDR3 sequence is CASSLGGGAWDEQFF. CDR3 sequence (DNA): TGTGCCAGCAGCTTGGGCGGGGGGGCCTGGGATGAGCAGTTCTTC.

The V and J genes are TRBV25-1 and TRBJ2-1, with D unresolved. CDR1 is MGHDK, CDR2 SYGVNS, per germline. Trimming removed 3 bases from V and 4 bases from J, with 10 bases in between. The CDR3 sequence is 14 residues long. The CDR3 sequence: CASSDILFYNEQFF. DNA of the CDR3: TGTGCCAGCAGTGACATTCTTTTTTACAATGAGCAGTTCTTC.

DNA for the CDR3: TGTGCCAGCAGTGGCGGGCATGGCTACACCTTC. It yields the protein CASSGGHGYTF. This sequence joins TRBV2 and TRBJ1-2; D is uncertain. Trimming removed 4 bases from V and 6 bases from J, with 6 bases in between. The CDR3 loop spans 11 amino acids. CDR1 is SNHLY and CDR2 is FYNNEI in the germline V gene.